What follows are 23 T cell receptor beta chains derived from one specimen sequenced in a study of shared clonotypes between healthy human individuals. Method: immunoSEQ multiplex PCR; TCRdb's copy keeps in-frame clones and lacks some. This table has approximately 500,000 clones, about 96% appearing once. Sequencing was carried out using naive CD4+ T cells sorted from blood. Subset specified: CD45RA+ positively selected. Source of these receptors: a woman between 25 and 40 years old in good health.

This sequence joins TRBV28 and TRBJ2-5; D may be TRBD2 (6 bases). Gene TRBJ2-7 matches the end of the DNA better, so the J call may be wrong. CDR1 and CDR2 (germline): MDHEN, SYDVKM. The CDR3 runs to 15 residues. CDR3 coding DNA: TGTGCCATCAGACGTGGAACGTCCGGGAGCTACGAGCAGTACTTC. Its protein is CAIRRGTSGSYEQYF.

The chain couples TRBV7-9 to TRBJ1-1; maybe TRBD1 (5 bases). CDR3 length: 16 amino acids. Trimming shortened V by 3 bases and J by 5 bases, and 19 bases separated the two germline ends. Per the germline V gene, CDR1 is SEHNR and CDR2 is FQNEAQ (reference sequence). CDR3 amino acids: CASSLEGMLKKTEAFF. CDR3 bases: TGTGCCAGCAGCTTGGAGGGGATGTTAAAGAAGACTGAAGCTTTCTTT. Variable domain in full (rest from reference TRBV7-9 and TRBJ1-1): DTGVSQNPRHKITKRGQNVTFRCDPISEHNRLYWYRQTLGQGPEFLTYFQNEAQLEKSRLLSDRFSAERPKGSFSTLEIQRTEQGDSAMYLCASSLEGMLKKTEAFFGQGTRLTVV.

The J gene is TRBJ1-1, the V gene TRBV10-1, with 9 bases matching TRBD1. CDR3 length equals 14 residues. Germline assignment: CDR1 WNHNN and CDR2 SYGVQD (reference sequence). Trimming removed 4 bases from V and 8 bases from J; junction bases left unmatched: 8. This CDR3 reads CASSAGQGSSEAFF. The CDR3 DNA follows: TGCGCCAGCAGTGCGGGACAGGGTTCGTCCGAAGCTTTCTTT.

The chain carries TRBV2 and TRBJ1-1; tentatively, D is TRBD1 (5 bases). The CDR3 is made up of 14 amino acids. V dropped 0 bases and J dropped 11 bases, with 16 bases sitting between them. Germline V gene sequence: CDR1 SNHLY, CDR2 FYNNEI. As DNA, the CDR3 is TGTGCCAGCAGTGAAGCGGGACTTTCTTACGGCGCTTTCTTT. Translating it yields CASSEAGLSYGAFF.

This rearrangement joins TRBV7-2 to TRBJ1-3; D remains ambiguous. Trimming shortened V by 2 bases and J by 4 bases, and 12 bases separated the two germline ends. The germline gives CDR1 SGHTA, CDR2 FQGNSA. The CDR3 sequence is 15 residues long. This CDR3 reads CASSLYPRPGNTIYF. In DNA form, the CDR3 reads TGTGCCAGCAGCTTATATCCCAGGCCAGGAAACACCATATATTTT. The variable domain in full, completed from reference TRBV7-2 and TRBJ1-3, reads GAGVSQSPSNKVTEKGKDVELRCDPISGHTALYWYRQSLGQGLEFLIYFQGNSAPDKSGLPSDRFSAERTGGSVSTLTIQRTQQEDSAVYLCASSLYPRPGNTIYFGEGSWLTVV.

This clone was counted only a few times. This chain links TRBV9 with TRBJ1-2; TRBD1 aligns across 10 bases. The V segment lost 5 bases and the J segment 7 bases; nucleotides outside the gene matches: 8. CDR3 size: 14 residues. Germline CDR1 is SGDLS and CDR2 is YYNGEE. The CDR3 region has the DNA TGTGCCAGCAGGGCCGACAGGGGGCTGGGTGGCTACACCTTC. This gives the protein CASRADRGLGGYTF.

The chain links TRBV5-1 to TRBJ1-1; D unresolved. The germline CDR1 and CDR2 sequences are SGHRS and YFSETQ. The CDR3 extends over 15 amino acids. Trimming shortened V by 3 bases and J by 2 bases, and 14 bases separated the two germline ends. CDR3 coding DNA: TGCGCCAGCAGCTCGCCCGAAACGGCAAACACTGAAGCTTTCTTT. Residues: CASSSPETANTEAFF.

This clone was found a few times. The chain uses TRBV7-9 and TRBJ1-1, with D hard to call. CDR1 is SEHNR, CDR2 FQNEAQ, per germline (reference sequence). Trimming removed 3 bases at V and 7 bases at J, with 15 bases between. The CDR3 length is 14 residues. CDR3 loop: CASSLYSGNREAFF. CDR3 bases: TGTGCCAGCAGCTTGTACAGCGGGAACCGTGAAGCTTTCTTT.

This rearrangement joins TRBV2 to TRBJ1-2; 7 bases match TRBD1. The CDR3 has 17 residues. With V trimmed by 7 bases and J by 2 bases, 16 bases remained unmatched. The germline V gene has CDR1 SNHLY and CDR2 FYNNEI. Written as DNA, the CDR3 is TGTGCCAGCACCGGAGAGCAGGGGACAGCCCTAAACTATGGCTACACCTTC. Residues: CASTGEQGTALNYGYTF. The complete variable domain, with remaining parts taken from reference TRBV2 and TRBJ1-2, reads EPEVTQTPSHQVTQMGQEVILRCVPISNHLYFYWYRQILGQKVEFLVSFYNNEISEKSEIFDDQFSVERPDGSNFTLKIRSTKLEDSAMYFCASTGEQGTALNYGYTFGSGTRLTVV.

The rearrangement uses TRBV29-1 and TRBJ2-3; D gene unclear. Trimming shortened V by 6 bases and J by 2 bases, and 18 bases separated the two germline ends. From germline, CDR1 is SQVTM and CDR2 ANQGSEA. CDR3 length: 15 residues. The CDR3 DNA is TGCAGCGTCCCCCCCTGGGGTGGGGACACAGATACGCAGTATTTT. Translation gives CSVPPWGGDTDTQYF.

V and J are TRBV5-1 and TRBJ2-1; tentative D call: TRBD1 (5 bases). CDR1 is SGHRS, CDR2 YFSETQ, per germline. V lost 2 bases and J lost 4, with 10 bases in between. The CDR3 has 14 amino acids. The CDR3 region is CASSFEKGYNEQFF. CDR3 coding DNA: TGCGCCAGCAGCTTTGAAAAGGGGTACAATGAGCAGTTCTTC.

This clone has only one observation. V is TRBV28 and J is TRBJ2-7; TRBD1 agrees at 7 bases. The junction had 13 bases not matched to a gene; V was cut back by 5 bases and J by 3 bases. This CDR3 comprises 16 residues. Germline V gene lookup returns CDR1 MDHEN and CDR2 SYDVKM. This chain's CDR3 is CASSLGGRNRGYEQYF. CDR3 nucleotide sequence: TGTGCCAGCAGTCTAGGCGGTAGAAACAGGGGCTACGAGCAGTACTTC.

CDR3 in DNA: TGTGCCAGCAGTCCGACTAGCGGGAACTACGAGCAGTACTTC. It yields the protein CASSPTSGNYEQYF. The V gene is TRBV6-5, the J gene TRBJ2-5; 11 nucleotides align to TRBD2. The DNA end is a closer match to TRBJ2-7, so the J assignment may be wrong. CDR3 length equals 14 residues. Germline loops: CDR1 MNHEY, CDR2 SVGAGI.

This clone was seen more than once but under ten times. V is TRBV6-4 and J is TRBJ1-1, with a weak D call TRBD1 (5 bases). The CDR3 is 12 residues long. Germline lookup yields CDR1 MRHNA and CDR2 SNTAGT. Deletions cut 6 bases from V and 1 base from J, with 6 bases between. CDR3 region: CASRGTNTEAFF. CDR3 bases: TGTGCCAGCAGGGGGACGAACACTGAAGCTTTCTTT.

The genes are TRBV25-1 and TRBJ2-5; a weak D match, TRBD2 (6 bases). The CDR3 extends over 14 amino acids. Germline V gene lookup returns CDR1 MGHDK and CDR2 SYGVNS. The V end lost 4 bases, the J end lost 1 base, and 10 bases lay between the germline ends. The CDR3 DNA sequence: TGTGCCAGCAGTGCCCTGGGGGGCCAAGAGACCCAGTACTTC. Protein: CASSALGGQETQYF. The variable domain in full, with the rest retrieved from reference TRBV25-1 and TRBJ2-5, is EADIYQTPRYLVIGTGKKITLECSQTMGHDKMYWYQQDPGMELHLIHYSYGVNSTEKGDLSSESTVSRIRTEHFPLTLESARPSHTSQYLCASSALGGQETQYFGPGTRLLVL.

This chain connects TRBV28 to TRBJ2-1, with a weak D call TRBD1 (6 bases). The CDR3 is made up of 15 amino acids. V was shortened by 5 bases and J by 7 bases, with 18 bases between the two germline ends. Looked up from germline, CDR1 is MDHEN and CDR2 is SYDVKM. This CDR3 is CASSLSWGQNNEQFF. The CDR3 DNA reads TGTGCCAGCAGTCTTTCTTGGGGGCAGAATAATGAGCAGTTCTTC.

This chain connects TRBV21-1 to TRBJ2-1; whether TRBD2, the table's D call, matches the DNA was not checked. TRBV21-1 is recorded as a pseudogene. This CDR3 contains 16 residues. This CDR3 is CASRLSSGRAYNEQFF. CDR3 nucleotides: TGTGCCAGCAGGCTCTCTAGCGGGAGAGCGTACAATGAGCAGTTCTTC.

V gene TRBV7-9 combines with J gene TRBJ2-7; D is uncertain. Per the germline V gene, CDR1 is SEHNR and CDR2 is FQNEAQ (reference sequence). The CDR3 is 11 amino acids. With 3 bases removed from V and 4 bases from J, the gap between germline ends came to 4 bases. The CDR3 DNA follows: TGTGCCAGCAGCTTGATATACGAGCAGTACTTC. Its protein product is CASSLIYEQYF.

In the case of this clone: Different DNA sequences within this sample yield the same CDR3. This rearrangement joins TRBV28 to TRBJ2-3; 7 nucleotides match TRBD1. The V segment lost 11 bases and the J segment 0 bases; nucleotides outside the gene matches: 5. This CDR3 contains 13 residues. Germline CDR1 reads MDHEN; CDR2 reads SYDVKM. CDR3 residues: CASRDSSTDTQYF. For the CDR3, the DNA is TGTGCCTCCCGGGACAGCAGCACAGATACGCAGTATTTT. The variable domain in full, completed from reference TRBV28 and TRBJ2-3, reads DVKVTQSSRYLVKRTGEKVFLECVQDMDHENMFWYRQDPGLGLRLIYFSYDVKMKEKGDIPEGYSVSREKKERFSLILESASTNQTSMYLCASRDSSTDTQYFGPGTRLTVL.

The J gene is TRBJ1-5, the V gene TRBV19, with a possible D match to TRBD1 (5 bases). The CDR3 loop spans 15 amino acids. Germline V lookup: CDR1 LNHDA, CDR2 SQIVND (reference sequence). V was shortened by 2 bases and J by 4 bases, with 12 bases between the two germline ends. CDR3 amino acids: CASSIRDGNNQPQHF. The CDR3, as DNA: TGTGCCAGTAGTATAAGGGACGGAAATAATCAGCCCCAGCATTTT.

This chain connects TRBV5-4 to TRBJ2-3; no clear D. The V end lost 4 bases, the J end lost 0 bases, and 9 bases lay between the germline ends. The germline CDR1 and CDR2 sequences are SGHNT and YYREEE (reference sequence). The CDR3 extends over 14 amino acids. DNA for the CDR3: TGTGCCAGCAGCGCCACGGGCAGCACAGATACGCAGTATTTT. Translated, it gives CASSATGSTDTQYF.

This chain joins TRBV7-6 and TRBJ2-2; TRBD1 aligns across 10 bases. In germline, CDR1 is SGHVS, CDR2 FNYEAQ. The CDR3 spans 15 residues. The V and J ends lost 3 bases and 3 bases, in that order; junction bases with no gene match: 1. CDR3 region: CASSFGQGDTGELFF. Here the CDR3 DNA reads TGTGCCAGCAGCTTCGGACAGGGGGACACCGGGGAGCTGTTTTTT.

The rearrangement joins TRBV6-1 to TRBJ2-5, with 10 bases that match TRBD2. The CDR3 contains 13 residues. The V gene's germline CDR1 is MNHNS and CDR2 SASEGT. The trim removed 11 bases at V and 1 base at J, leaving 4 bases unmatched. Written as DNA, the CDR3 is TGTGCCGCACGGACTAGCGGCCAAGAGACCCAGTACTTC. Protein product: CAARTSGQETQYF.